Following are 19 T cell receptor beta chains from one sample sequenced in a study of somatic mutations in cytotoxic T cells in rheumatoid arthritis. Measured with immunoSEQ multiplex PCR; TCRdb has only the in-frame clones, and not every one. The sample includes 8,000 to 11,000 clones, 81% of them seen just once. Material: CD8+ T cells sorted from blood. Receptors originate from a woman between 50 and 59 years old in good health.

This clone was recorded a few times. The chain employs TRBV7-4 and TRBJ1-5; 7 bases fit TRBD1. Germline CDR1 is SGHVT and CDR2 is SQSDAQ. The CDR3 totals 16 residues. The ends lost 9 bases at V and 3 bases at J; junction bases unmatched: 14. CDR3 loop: CASATDRQNFNQPQHF. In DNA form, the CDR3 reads TGTGCCAGTGCGACGGACAGGCAAAACTTCAATCAGCCCCAGCATTTT.

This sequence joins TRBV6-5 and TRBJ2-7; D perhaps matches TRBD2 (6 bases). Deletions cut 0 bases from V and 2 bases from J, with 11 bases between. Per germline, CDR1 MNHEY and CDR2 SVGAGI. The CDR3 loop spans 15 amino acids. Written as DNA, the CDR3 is TGTGCCAGCAGTTACTCTGGAGGGGAGGCCTACGAGCAGTACTTC. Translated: CASSYSGGEAYEQYF.

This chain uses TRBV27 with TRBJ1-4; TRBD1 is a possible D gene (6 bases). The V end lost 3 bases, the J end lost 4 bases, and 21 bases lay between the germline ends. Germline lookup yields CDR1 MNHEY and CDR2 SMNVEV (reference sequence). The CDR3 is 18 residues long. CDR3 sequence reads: CASSLSNPGTPYNEKLFF. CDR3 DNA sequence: TGTGCCAGCAGTTTGTCTAACCCCGGGACACCATATAATGAAAAACTGTTTTTT.

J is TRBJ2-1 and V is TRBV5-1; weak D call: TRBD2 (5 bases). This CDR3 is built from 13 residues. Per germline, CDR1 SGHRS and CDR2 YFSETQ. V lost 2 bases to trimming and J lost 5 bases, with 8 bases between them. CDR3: CASSFEGNNEQFF. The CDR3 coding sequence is TGCGCCAGCAGCTTCGAGGGAAACAATGAGCAGTTCTTC.

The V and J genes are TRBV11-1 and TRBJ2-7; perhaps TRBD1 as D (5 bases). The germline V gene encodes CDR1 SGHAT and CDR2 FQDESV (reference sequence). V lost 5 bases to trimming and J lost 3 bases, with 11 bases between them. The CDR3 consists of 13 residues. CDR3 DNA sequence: TGTGCCAGCAGCCTAGGGGCAAACTACGAGCAGTACTTC. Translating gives CASSLGANYEQYF.

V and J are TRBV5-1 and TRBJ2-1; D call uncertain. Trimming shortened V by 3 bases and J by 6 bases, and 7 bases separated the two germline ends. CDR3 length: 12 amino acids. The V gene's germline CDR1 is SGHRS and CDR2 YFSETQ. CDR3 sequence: CASSSLLNEQFF. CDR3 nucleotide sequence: TGCGCCAGCAGCTCTCTTCTCAATGAGCAGTTCTTC.

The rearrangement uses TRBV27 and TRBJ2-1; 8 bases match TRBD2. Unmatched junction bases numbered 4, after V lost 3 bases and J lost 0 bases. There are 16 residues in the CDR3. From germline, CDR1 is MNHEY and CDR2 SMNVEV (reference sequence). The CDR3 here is CASSLVGTSSYNEQFF. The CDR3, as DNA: TGTGCCAGCAGTTTGGTAGGGACTAGCTCCTACAATGAGCAGTTCTTC.

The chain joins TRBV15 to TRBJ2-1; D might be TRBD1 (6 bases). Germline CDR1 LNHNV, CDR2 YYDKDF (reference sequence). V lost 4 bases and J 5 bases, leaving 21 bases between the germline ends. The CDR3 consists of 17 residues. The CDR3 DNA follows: TGTGCCACCAGCATAAGAAGGTGGGCTGACAGGAACAATGAGCAGTTCTTC. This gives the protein CATSIRRWADRNNEQFF.

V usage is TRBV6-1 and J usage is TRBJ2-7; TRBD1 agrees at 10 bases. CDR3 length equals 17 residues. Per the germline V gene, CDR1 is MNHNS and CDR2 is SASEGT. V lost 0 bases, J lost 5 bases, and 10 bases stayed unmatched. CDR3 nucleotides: TGTGCCAGCAGTGAAGCGCTAGGGGACAGGGGATATAACGAGCAGTACTTC. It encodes CASSEALGDRGYNEQYF.

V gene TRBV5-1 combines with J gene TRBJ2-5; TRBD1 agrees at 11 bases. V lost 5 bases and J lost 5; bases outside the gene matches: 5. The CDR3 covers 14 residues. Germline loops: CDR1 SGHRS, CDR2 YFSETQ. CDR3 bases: TGCGCCAGCAGAGGACAGGGGGCGAGGGAGACCCAGTACTTC. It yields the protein CASRGQGARETQYF.

The CDR3 sequence: CASSHGRRAAYEQYF. CDR3 DNA: TGCGCCAGCAGCCACGGCCGCAGGGCCGCATACGAGCAGTACTTC. The chain employs TRBV4-3 and TRBJ2-7, with D possibly TRBD1 on 5 matching bases. Trimming shortened V by 3 bases and J by 4 bases, and 16 bases separated the two germline ends. Germline loops: CDR1 LGHNA, CDR2 YSLEER. The CDR3 covers 15 residues.

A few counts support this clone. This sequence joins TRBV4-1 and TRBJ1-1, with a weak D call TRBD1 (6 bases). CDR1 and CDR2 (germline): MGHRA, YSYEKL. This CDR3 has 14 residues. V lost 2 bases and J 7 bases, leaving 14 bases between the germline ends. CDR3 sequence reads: CASSQSGGQFEAFF. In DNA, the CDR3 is TGCGCCAGCAGCCAATCTGGAGGACAGTTTGAAGCTTTCTTT.

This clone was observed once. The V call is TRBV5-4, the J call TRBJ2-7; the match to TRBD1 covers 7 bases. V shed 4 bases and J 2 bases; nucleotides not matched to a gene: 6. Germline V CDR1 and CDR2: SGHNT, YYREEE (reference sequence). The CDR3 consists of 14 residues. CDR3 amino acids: CASSPADRAYEQYF. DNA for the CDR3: TGTGCCAGCAGCCCCGCCGACAGGGCCTACGAGCAGTACTTC. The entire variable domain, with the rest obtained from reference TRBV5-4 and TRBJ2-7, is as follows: ETGVTQSPTHLIKTRGQQVTLRCSSQSGHNTVSWYQQALGQGPQFIFQYYREEENGRGNFPPRFSGLQFPNYSSELNVNALELDDSALYLCASSPADRAYEQYFGPGTRLTVT.

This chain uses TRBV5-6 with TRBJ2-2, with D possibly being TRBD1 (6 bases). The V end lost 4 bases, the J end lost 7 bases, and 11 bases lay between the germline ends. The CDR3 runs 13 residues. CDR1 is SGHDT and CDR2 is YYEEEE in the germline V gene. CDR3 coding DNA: TGTGCCAGCAGCCTTCGACAGGTCGGGGAGCTGTTTTTT. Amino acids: CASSLRQVGELFF.

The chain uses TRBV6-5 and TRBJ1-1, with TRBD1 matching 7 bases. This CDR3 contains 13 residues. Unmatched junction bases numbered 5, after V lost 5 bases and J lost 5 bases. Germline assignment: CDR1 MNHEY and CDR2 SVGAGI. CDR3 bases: TGTGCCAGCAGTGACAGGGCGGAAACTGAAGCTTTCTTT. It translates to CASSDRAETEAFF.

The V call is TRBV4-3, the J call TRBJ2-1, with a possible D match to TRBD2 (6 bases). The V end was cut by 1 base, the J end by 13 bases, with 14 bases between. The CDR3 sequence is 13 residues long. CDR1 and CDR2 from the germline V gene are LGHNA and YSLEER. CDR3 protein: CASSQASEGRQFF. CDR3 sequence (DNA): TGCGCCAGCAGCCAAGCCTCGGAGGGCAGACAGTTCTTC.

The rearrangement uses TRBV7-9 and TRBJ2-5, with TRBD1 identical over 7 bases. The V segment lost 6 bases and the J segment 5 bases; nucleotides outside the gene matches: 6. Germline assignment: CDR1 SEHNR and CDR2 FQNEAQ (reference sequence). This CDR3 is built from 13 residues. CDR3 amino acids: CASSERGRETQYF. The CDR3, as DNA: TGTGCCAGCAGTGAAAGGGGGCGGGAGACCCAGTACTTC.

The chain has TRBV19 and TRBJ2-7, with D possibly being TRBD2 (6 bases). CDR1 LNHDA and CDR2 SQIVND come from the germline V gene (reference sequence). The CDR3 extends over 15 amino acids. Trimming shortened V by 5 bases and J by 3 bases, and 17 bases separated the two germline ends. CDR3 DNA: TGTGCCAGTAGTGATCCGGGGGTCCCCCTCTACGAGCAGTACTTC. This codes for CASSDPGVPLYEQYF.

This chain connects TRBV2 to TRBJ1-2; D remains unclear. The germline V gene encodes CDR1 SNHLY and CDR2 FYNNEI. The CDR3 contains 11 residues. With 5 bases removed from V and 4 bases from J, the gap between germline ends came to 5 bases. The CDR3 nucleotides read TGTGCCAGCAGTCGAGTCTATGGCTACACCTTC. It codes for CASSRVYGYTF.